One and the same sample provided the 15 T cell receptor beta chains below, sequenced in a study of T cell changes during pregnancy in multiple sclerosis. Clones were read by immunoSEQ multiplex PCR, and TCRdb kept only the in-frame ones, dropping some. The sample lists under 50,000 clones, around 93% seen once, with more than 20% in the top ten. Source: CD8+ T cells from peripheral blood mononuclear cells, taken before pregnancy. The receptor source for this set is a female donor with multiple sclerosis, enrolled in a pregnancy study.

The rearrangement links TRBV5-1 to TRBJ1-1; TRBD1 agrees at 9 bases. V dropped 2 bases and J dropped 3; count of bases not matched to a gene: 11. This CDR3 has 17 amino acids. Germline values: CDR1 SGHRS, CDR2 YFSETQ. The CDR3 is CASSFRQQGAQDTEAFF. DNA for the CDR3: TGCGCCAGCAGCTTCAGACAACAGGGGGCCCAGGACACTGAAGCTTTCTTT.

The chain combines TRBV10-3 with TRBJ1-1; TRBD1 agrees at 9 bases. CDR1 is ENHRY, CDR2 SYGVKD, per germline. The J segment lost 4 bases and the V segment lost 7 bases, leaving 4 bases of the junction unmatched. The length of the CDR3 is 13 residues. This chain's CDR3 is CAITGTGSTEAFF. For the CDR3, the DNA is TGTGCCATCACCGGGACAGGGTCCACTGAAGCTTTCTTT.

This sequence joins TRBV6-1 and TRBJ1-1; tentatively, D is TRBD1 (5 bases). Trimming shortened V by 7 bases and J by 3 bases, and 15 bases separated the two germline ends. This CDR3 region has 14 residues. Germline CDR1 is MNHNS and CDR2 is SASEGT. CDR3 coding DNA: TGTGCCAGCAAGGAGGGGATCTCGGACACTGAAGCTTTCTTT. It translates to CASKEGISDTEAFF.

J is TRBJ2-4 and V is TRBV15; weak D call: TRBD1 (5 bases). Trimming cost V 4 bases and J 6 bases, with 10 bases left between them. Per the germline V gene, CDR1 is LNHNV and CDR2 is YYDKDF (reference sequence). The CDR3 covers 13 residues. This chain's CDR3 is CATSTGRGNIQYF. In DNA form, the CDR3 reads TGTGCCACCAGCACGGGTAGGGGAAACATTCAGTACTTC.

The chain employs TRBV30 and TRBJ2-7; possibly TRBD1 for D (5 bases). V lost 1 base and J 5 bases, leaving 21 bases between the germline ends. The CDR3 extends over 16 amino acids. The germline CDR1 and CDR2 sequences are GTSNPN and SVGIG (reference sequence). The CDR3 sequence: CAWSARLPGLEDEQYF. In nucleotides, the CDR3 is TGTGCCTGGAGTGCCCGCCTGCCAGGGTTAGAGGACGAGCAGTACTTC.

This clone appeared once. The CDR3 region is CAISAFRQIGSTDTQYF. DNA of the CDR3: TGTGCCATCAGTGCCTTTCGACAGATCGGCTCCACAGATACGCAGTATTTT. The rearrangement uses TRBV10-3 and TRBJ2-3, with D tentatively TRBD1 (5 bases). V lost 4 bases and J lost 2, with 19 bases in between. Germline-derived CDR1 and CDR2 are ENHRY and SYGVKD. The length of the CDR3 is 17 residues.

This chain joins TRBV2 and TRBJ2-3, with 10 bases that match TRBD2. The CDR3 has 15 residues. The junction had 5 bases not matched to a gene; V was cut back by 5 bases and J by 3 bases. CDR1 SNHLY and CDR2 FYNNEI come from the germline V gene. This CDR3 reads CASSSPGLATDTQYF. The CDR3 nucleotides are TGTGCCAGCAGTAGTCCGGGACTAGCGACAGATACGCAGTATTTT.

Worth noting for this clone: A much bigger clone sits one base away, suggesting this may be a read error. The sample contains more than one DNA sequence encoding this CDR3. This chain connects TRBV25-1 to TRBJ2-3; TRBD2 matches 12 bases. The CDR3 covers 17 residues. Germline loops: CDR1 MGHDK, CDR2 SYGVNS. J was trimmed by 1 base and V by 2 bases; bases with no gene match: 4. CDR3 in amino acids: CASSERASGRGTDTQYF. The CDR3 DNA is TGTGCCAGCAGTGAAAGGGCTAGCGGGAGGGGCACAGATACGCAGTATTTT.

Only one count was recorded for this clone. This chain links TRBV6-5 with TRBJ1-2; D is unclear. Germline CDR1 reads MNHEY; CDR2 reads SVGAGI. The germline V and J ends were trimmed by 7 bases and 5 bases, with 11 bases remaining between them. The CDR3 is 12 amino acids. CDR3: CASIGGPYGYTF. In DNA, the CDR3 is TGTGCCAGCATTGGCGGTCCTTATGGCTACACCTTC.

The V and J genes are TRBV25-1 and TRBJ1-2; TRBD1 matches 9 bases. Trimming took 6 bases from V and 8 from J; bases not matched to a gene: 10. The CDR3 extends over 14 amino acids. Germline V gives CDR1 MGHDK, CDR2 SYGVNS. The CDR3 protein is CASSRTGEVQGYTF. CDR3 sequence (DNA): TGTGCCAGCAGCCGGACAGGGGAAGTGCAGGGCTACACCTTC.

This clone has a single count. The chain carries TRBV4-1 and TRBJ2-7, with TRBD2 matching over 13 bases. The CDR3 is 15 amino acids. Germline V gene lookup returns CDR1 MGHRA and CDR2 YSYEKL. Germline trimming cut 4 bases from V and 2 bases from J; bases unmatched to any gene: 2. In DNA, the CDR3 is TGCGCCAGCAGCCCGGGGACTAGCGGGGCCTACGAGCAGTACTTC. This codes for CASSPGTSGAYEQYF.

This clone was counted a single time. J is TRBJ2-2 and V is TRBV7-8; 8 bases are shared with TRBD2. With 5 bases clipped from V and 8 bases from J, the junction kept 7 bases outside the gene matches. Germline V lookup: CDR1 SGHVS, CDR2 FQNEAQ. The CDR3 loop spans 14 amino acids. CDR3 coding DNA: TGTGCCAGCAGCCCCGAACCTAGCGGGGGGGAGCTGTTTTTT. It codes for CASSPEPSGGELFF.

CDR3 sequence (DNA): TGTGCCAGCAGCTTGAGGGGAACCTACAATGAGCAGTTCTTC. It yields the protein CASSLRGTYNEQFF. The chain employs TRBV5-6 and TRBJ2-1; tentative D call: TRBD1 (5 bases). CDR3 length: 14 residues. CDR1 is SGHDT and CDR2 is YYEEEE in the germline V gene. V dropped 1 base and J dropped 2 bases, with 7 bases sitting between them.

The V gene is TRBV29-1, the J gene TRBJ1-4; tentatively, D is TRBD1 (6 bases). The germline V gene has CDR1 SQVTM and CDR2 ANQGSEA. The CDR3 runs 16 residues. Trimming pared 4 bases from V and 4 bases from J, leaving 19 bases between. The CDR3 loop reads CSVVSGEGHLNEKLFF. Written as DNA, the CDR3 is TGCAGCGTTGTCTCAGGGGAGGGACACCTTAATGAAAAACTGTTTTTT. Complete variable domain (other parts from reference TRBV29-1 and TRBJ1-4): SAVISQKPSRDICQRGTSLTIQCQVDSQVTMMFWYRQQPGQSLTLIATANQGSEATYESGFVIDKFPISRPNLTFSTLTVSNMSPEDSSIYLCSVVSGEGHLNEKLFFGSGTQLSVL.

CDR3 protein: CASSDPSSGPIPNEQFF. CDR3 bases: TGCGCCAGCAGCGACCCGAGTAGCGGTCCTATCCCCAATGAGCAGTTCTTC. The chain combines TRBV5-1 with TRBJ2-1, with TRBD2 as a possible D gene (6 bases). The CDR3 loop spans 17 amino acids. CDR1 and CDR2 (germline): SGHRS, YFSETQ. The V end was cut by 4 bases, the J end by 6 bases, with 23 bases between. Drawing the rest from reference TRBV5-1 and TRBJ2-1, the complete variable domain is KAGVTQTPRYLIKTRGQQVTLSCSPISGHRSVSWYQQTPGQGLQFLFEYFSETQRNKGNFPGRFSGRQFSNSRSEMNVSTLELGDSALYLCASSDPSSGPIPNEQFFGPGTRLTVL.